This TCR beta chain was sequenced for a study of T-cell memory formation after mild COVID-19. A 5'RACE reaction primed in the constant segment made cDNA libraries of TCR alpha and TCR beta, and these carried sample barcodes and UMIs. TCRdb reanalysed the 5' RACE reads using MiXCR and keeps one entry per CDR3 protein. The sample shows 200,000 to 250,000 distinct CDR3 sequences, around 25% of them seen only once. Trimming left V 4 bases short and J 7 bases short, with 16 bases between. Germline V gene data show CDR1 as SEHNR and CDR2 as FQNEAQ (reference sequence). This CDR3 is 15 amino acids long. Material: PBMCs or a T cell subset sorted from them (not recorded which). The TCR was taken from an adult woman who had mild COVID-19 (a few samples of this study predate the infection). Cell type and time point are not known. This chain connects TRBV7-9 to TRBJ2-2; D possibly corresponds to TRBD2 (6 bases). This CDR3 reads CASSSGLAGHGELFF. CDR3 bases: TGTGCCAGCAGCTCGGGACTCGCGGGTCACGGGGAGCTGTTTTTT.